The entry that follows covers one T cell receptor beta chain sequence. The antigen is unknown. TCRdb fed the 5' RACE reads into MiXCR, producing one record per CDR3 protein. The table shows under 85,000 distinct CDR3 sequences, with approximately 15% occurring only once. This sample is part of a study of T-cell memory formation after mild COVID-19. Turning to the study itself: Largely, the TCR clusters proved donor specific.

Deletions cut 7 bases from V and 2 bases from J, with 11 bases between. Germline CDR1 MNHNY, CDR2 SVGAGI (reference sequence). The CDR3 runs to 13 residues. Findings and limits, study-wide: The authors left the SARS-CoV-2 specificity of second-wave clones peaking on day 37 unconfirmed. Certain responding clones were present in pre-infection memory, suggesting participation of cross-reactive memory.

The receptor was derived from an adult woman who had mild COVID-19 (a few samples of this study predate the infection). Cell type and time point are not known. Sequenced sample: PBMCs or a T cell subset sorted from them (not recorded which). The gene calls are TRBV6-6 and TRBJ1-2; TRBD1 is a possible D gene (5 bases). CDR3 loop: CASMMTANYGYTF. In DNA form, the CDR3 reads TGTGCCAGCATGATGACAGCAAACTATGGCTACACCTTC.